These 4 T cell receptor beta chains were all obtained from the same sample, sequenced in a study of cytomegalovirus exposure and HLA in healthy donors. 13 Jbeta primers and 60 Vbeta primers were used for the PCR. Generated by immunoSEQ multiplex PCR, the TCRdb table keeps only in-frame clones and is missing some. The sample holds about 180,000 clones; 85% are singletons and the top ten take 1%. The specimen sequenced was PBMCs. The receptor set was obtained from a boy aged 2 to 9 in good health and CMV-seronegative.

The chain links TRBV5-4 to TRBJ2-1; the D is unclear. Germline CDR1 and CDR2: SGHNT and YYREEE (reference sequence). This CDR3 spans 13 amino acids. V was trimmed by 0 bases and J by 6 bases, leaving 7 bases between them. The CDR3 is CASSLGHSNEQFF. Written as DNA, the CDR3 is TGTGCCAGCAGCTTGGGGCATTCCAATGAGCAGTTCTTC.

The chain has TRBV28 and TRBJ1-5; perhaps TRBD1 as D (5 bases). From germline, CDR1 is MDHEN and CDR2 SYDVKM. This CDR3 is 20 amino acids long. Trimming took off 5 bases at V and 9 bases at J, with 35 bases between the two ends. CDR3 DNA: TGTGCCAGCAGTAAGGACAAACTTCTTCCCCTCCCCGGCGTTGAAGGGCCCCAGCATTTT. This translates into CASSKDKLLPLPGVEGPQHF. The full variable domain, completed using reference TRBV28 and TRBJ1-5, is DVKVTQSSRYLVKRTGEKVFLECVQDMDHENMFWYRQDPGLGLRLIYFSYDVKMKEKGDIPEGYSVSREKKERFSLILESASTNQTSMYLCASSKDKLLPLPGVEGPQHFGDGTRLSIL.

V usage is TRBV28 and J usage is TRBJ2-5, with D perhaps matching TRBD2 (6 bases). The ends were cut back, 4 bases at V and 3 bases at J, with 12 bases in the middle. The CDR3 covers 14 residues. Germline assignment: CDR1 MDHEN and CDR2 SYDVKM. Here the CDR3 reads CASSYRRGKETQYF. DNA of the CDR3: TGTGCCAGCAGTTACAGGAGGGGCAAAGAGACCCAGTACTTC.

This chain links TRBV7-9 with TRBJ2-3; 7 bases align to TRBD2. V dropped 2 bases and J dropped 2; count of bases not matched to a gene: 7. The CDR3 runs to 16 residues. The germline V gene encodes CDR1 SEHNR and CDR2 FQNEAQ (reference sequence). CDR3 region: CASSLFTAGFTDTQYF. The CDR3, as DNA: TGTGCCAGCAGCTTATTCACAGCGGGATTCACAGATACGCAGTATTTT.